These T cell receptor beta chains were read from a single sample in a study of blood T cell repertoires in COVID-19. Measured with immunoSEQ multiplex PCR; TCRdb has only the in-frame clones, and not every one. Of roughly 360,000 clones in the sample, 75% to 90% were seen once. The sample comprised PBMCs or T cells enriched from blood (not recorded which). These receptors all stem from a woman aged 45-65 years who had recovered from COVID-19. Both conserved end residues are part of each CDR3. The D gene is left open where the match is weak. Not all rows give a size; the values are once, few, many and, for expanded clones, a class.

size,D,J,V,DNA,CDR3
.,TRBD1,TRBJ1-2,TRBV5-4,TGTGCCAGCAGCTTGGCTGTGGGGACAGGGAATCCCTATGGCTACACCTTC,CASSLAVGTGNPYGYTF
few,TRBD1,TRBJ1-5,TRBV20-1,TGCAGTGCTAGTACCCGACAGGGTACGTGGGATCAGCCCCAGCATTTT,CSASTRQGTWDQPQHF
.,TRBD1,TRBJ1-4,TRBV25-1,TGTGCCAGCAGTCGACAGGGTCTGAATGAAAAACTGTTTTTT,CASSRQGLNEKLFF
.,.,TRBJ2-5,TRBV11-1,TGTGCCAGCAGCTTAGAACAGCCCCAAGAGACCCAGTACTTC,CASSLEQPQETQYF
few,TRBD1,TRBJ2-7,TRBV19,TGTGCCAGTAGTATCCGGGACAGGGGCTACGAGCAGTACTTC,CASSIRDRGYEQYF
.,.,TRBJ1-3,TRBV7-2,TGTGCCAGCAGCCCCCGCTTACAGGGTATCTCCGGAAACACCATATATTTT,CASSPRLQGISGNTIYF
.,TRBD1,TRBJ1-1,TRBV28,TGTGCCAGCAGTTTAAAGGGACAGGGCCCTTTCTTT,CASSLKGQGPFF
.,TRBD2,TRBJ2-7,TRBV19,TGTGCCAGTAGTATGAGGTATGTTCTTTGGGTGCGGCTAGCGGGAGGCCAAACCTACGAGCAGTACTTC,CASSMRYVLWVRLAGGQTYEQYF
.,.,TRBJ1-5,TRBV30,TGTGCCTGGAGTGTACTAACACAAAATCAGCCCCAGCATTTT,CAWSVLTQNQPQHF
once,TRBD1,TRBJ1-3,TRBV9,TGTGCCAGCAGCGTAGGGGGACAGGGCAGTGGAAACACCATATATTTT,CASSVGGQGSGNTIYF
once,TRBD2,TRBJ2-3,TRBV11-3,TGTGCCAGCAGCTTAGGGGGGACTAGCGGTCCTCTAAATACGCAGTATTTT,CASSLGGTSGPLNTQYF
.,.,TRBJ1-1,TRBV20-1,TGCAGTGCTAGAGATGACAGGAAAGCTTTCTTT,CSARDDRKAFF
.,.,TRBJ1-1,TRBV11-3,TGTGCCAGCAGCTTACAGGGTCAGAACACTGAAGCTTTCTTT,CASSLQGQNTEAFF
few,TRBD2,TRBJ2-7,TRBV30,TGTGCCGGAAATTTAGCGGGAGGGCTCTACGAGCAGTACTTC,CAGNLAGGLYEQYF
.,TRBD2,TRBJ2-1,TRBV27,TGTGCCAGCAGCTTACGCCTACTAGCGGGAAAGGCCGATGAGCAGTTCTTC,CASSLRLLAGKADEQFF
.,.,TRBJ1-6,TRBV7-3,TGTGCCAGCAGCCCTGAGGGACACTATAATTCACCCCTCCACTTT,CASSPEGHYNSPLHF
once,TRBD2,TRBJ2-3,TRBV7-8,TGTGCCAGCGAACTTCTAGCGGGAGACCCAGATACGCAGTATTTT,CASELLAGDPDTQYF
few,TRBD1,TRBJ1-1,TRBV7-6,TGTGCCAGCAGCTTAGGGAGTGCAGGGGGAAACACTGAAGCTTTCTTT,CASSLGSAGGNTEAFF
.,.,TRBJ1-5,TRBV5-8,TGTGCCAGCAGCCGGCAGACCGGGGTACATAGCAATCAGCCCCAGCATTTT,CASSRQTGVHSNQPQHF
.,.,TRBJ1-1,TRBV6-5,TGTGCCAGCAGTTACTCCCCGGTTGGGGGGTTCCCTGAAGCTTTCTTT,CASSYSPVGGFPEAFF